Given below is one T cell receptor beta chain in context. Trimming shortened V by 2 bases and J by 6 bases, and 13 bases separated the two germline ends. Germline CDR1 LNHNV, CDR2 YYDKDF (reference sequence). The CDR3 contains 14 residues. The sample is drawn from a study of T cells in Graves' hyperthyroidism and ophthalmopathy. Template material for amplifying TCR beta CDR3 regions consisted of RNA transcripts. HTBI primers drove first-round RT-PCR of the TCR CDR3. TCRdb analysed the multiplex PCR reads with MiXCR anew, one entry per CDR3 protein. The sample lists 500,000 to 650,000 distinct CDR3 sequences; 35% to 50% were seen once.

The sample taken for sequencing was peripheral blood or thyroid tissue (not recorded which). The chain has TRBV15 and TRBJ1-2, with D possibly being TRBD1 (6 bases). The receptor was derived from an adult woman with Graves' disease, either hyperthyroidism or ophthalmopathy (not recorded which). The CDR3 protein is CATSRSTGLHGYTF. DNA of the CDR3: TGTGCCACCAGCAGAAGTACAGGGCTTCATGGCTACACCTTC.